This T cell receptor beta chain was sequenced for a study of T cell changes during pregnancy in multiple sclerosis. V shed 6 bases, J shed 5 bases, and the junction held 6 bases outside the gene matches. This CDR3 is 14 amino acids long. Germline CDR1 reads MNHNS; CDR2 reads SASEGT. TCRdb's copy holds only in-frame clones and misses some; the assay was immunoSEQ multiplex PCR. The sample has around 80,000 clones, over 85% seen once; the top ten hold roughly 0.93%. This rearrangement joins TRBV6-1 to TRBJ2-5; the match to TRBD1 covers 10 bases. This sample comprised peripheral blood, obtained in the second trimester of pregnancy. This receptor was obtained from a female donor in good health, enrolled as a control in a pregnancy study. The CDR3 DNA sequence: TGTGCCAGCAGCGGAGGGGACAGGGGTGAGACCCAGTACTTC. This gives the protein CASSGGDRGETQYF.